The next 6 T cell receptor beta chains were all read from a single sample in a study of beta chain features in type 1 diabetes. Study outcomes and limitations: Shorter TCRB CDR3s, moderately but significantly so, marked every one of the four CD4+ subsets in Type 1 diabetes patients.

No cognate antigen is known for these TCRs. What was sequenced were expressed TCRB transcripts, since all of the isolated RNA had been reverse transcribed. Profiled with immunoSEQ multiplex PCR; TCRdb holds only in-frame clones, not every one. The sample has about 340,000 clones, approximately 13% seen once; the top ten hold about 0.016%. Sequenced material: naive CD4+ T cells from blood. The source is a young woman with type 1 diabetes.

CDR3 nucleotide sequence: TGTGCCAGCAGCTTGGTTCGGCAGCCCCAGCATTTT. This gives the protein CASSLVRQPQHF. This chain uses TRBV5-8 with TRBJ1-5; D unclear. Germline assignment: CDR1 SGHTS and CDR2 YDEGEE. CDR3 size: 12 residues. V gave up 0 bases and J gave up 7 bases, with 5 bases separating them.

The rearrangement uses TRBV25-1 and TRBJ2-1; TRBD1 might be the D (5 bases). CDR1 is MGHDK and CDR2 is SYGVNS in the germline V gene. Trimming removed 6 bases from V and 5 bases from J, with 17 bases in between. CDR3 length equals 15 residues. The CDR3 sequence is CASRSTSTANNEQFF. The CDR3 nucleotides are TGTGCCAGCAGATCAACATCGACAGCCAACAATGAGCAGTTCTTC.

This clone has only a few counts. One end of the junction varies from germline; a read error may be responsible. The CDR3 DNA sequence: TGTGCCAGCAGCCCACAGGACAGTCCTTTC. It codes for CASSPQDSPF. The chain uses TRBV9 and TRBJ1-2; D is possibly TRBD1 (6 bases). Per the germline V gene, CDR1 is SGDLS and CDR2 is YYNGEE. CDR3 size: 10 residues. The whole variable domain, filled in from reference TRBV9 and TRBJ1-2, reads DSGVTQTPKHLITATGQRVTLRCSPRSGDLSVYWYQQSLDQGLQFLIQYYNGEERAKGNILERFSAQQFPDLHSELNLSSLELGDSALYFCASSPQDSPFGSGTRLTVV.

This clone was seen repeatedly, ten times or more. The chain uses TRBV29-1 and TRBJ2-1; tentatively, D is TRBD2 (6 bases). This CDR3 region has 14 residues. Germline CDR1 is SQVTM and CDR2 is ANQGSEA. V was clipped by 1 base and J by 6 bases, with 13 bases between them. This CDR3 reads CSVEAETSANEQFF. CDR3 nucleotide sequence: TGCAGCGTTGAAGCTGAGACTAGTGCCAATGAGCAGTTCTTC.

This clone was recorded a few times. J is TRBJ2-1 and V is TRBV28; 7 bases map to TRBD2. The CDR3 loop spans 12 amino acids. Germline V gives CDR1 MDHEN, CDR2 SYDVKM. The trim removed 4 bases at V and 8 bases at J, leaving 2 bases unmatched. CDR3 protein: CASSSTSDEQFF. The CDR3 DNA sequence: TGTGCCAGCAGTTCCACTAGCGATGAGCAGTTCTTC.

The chain has TRBV2 and TRBJ2-1; 13 bases agree with TRBD2. After removal of 3 bases from V and 5 bases from J, the junction contained 10 bases not matched to a gene. The germline gives CDR1 SNHLY, CDR2 FYNNEI. The CDR3 covers 18 residues. The CDR3: CASSDQRTSGRRDNEQFF. CDR3 nucleotide sequence: TGTGCCAGCAGTGATCAGAGGACTAGCGGGAGAAGAGACAATGAGCAGTTCTTC.